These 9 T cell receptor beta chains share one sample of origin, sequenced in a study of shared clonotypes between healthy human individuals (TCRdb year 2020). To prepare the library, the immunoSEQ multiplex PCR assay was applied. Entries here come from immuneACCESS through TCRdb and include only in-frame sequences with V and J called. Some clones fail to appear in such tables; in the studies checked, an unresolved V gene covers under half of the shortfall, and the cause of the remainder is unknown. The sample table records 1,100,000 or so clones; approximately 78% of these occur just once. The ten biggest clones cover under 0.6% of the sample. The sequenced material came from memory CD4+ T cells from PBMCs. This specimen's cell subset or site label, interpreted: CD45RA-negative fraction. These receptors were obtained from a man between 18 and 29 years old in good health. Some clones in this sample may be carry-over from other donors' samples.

CDR3 loop: CASSLTGGRVNEQFF. CDR3 in DNA: TGTGCCAGCAGTTTGACGGGAGGTCGGGTCAATGAGCAGTTCTTC. This chain links TRBV28 with TRBJ2-1, with TRBD2 identical over 7 bases. Germline CDR1 is MDHEN and CDR2 is SYDVKM. Trimming cost V 3 bases and J 6 bases; bases outside gene matches: 8. This CDR3 comprises 15 residues.

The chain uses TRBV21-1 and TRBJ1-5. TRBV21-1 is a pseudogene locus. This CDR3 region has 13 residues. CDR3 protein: CASNLGGNQPQHF. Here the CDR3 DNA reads TGTGCCAGCAACCTTGGGGGCAATCAGCCCCAGCATTTT.

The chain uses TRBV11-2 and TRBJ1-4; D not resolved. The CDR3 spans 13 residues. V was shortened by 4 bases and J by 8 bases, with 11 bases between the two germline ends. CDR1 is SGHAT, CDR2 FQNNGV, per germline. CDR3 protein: CASSYLLTEKLFF. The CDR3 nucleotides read TGTGCCAGCAGCTACCTTCTGACCGAAAAACTGTTTTTT.

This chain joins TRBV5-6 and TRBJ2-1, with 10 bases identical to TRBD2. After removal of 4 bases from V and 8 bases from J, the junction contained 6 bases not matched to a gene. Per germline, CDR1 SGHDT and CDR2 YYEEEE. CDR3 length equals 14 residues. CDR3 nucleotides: TGTGCCAGCAGCCTCACAAGCGGGAGGGATGAGCAGTTCTTC. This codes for CASSLTSGRDEQFF.

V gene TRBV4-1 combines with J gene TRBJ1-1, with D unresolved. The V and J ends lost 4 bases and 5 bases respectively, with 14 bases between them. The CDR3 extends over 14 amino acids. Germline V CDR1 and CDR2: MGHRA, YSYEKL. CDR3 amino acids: CASSLPGRRTEAFF. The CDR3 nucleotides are TGCGCCAGCAGCCTCCCGGGAAGACGTACTGAAGCTTTCTTT.

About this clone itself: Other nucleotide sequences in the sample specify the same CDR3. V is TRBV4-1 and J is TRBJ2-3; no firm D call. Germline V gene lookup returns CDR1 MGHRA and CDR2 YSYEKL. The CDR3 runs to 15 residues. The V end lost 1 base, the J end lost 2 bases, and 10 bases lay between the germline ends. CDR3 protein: CASSQAGLDTDTQYF. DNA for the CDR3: TGCGCCAGCAGCCAAGCTGGGCTTGACACAGATACGCAGTATTTT.

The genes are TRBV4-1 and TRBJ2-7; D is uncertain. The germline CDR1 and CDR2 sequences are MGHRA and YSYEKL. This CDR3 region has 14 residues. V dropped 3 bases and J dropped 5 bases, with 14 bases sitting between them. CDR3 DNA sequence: TGCGCCAGCAGCCACCCACGTCAGGTGCACGAGCAGTACTTC. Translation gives CASSHPRQVHEQYF.

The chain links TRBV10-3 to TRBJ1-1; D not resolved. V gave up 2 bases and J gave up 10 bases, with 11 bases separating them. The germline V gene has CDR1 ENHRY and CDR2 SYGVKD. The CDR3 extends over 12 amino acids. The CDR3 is CAISEPAEGAFF. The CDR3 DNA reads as TGTGCCATCAGTGAGCCTGCTGAGGGAGCTTTCTTT.

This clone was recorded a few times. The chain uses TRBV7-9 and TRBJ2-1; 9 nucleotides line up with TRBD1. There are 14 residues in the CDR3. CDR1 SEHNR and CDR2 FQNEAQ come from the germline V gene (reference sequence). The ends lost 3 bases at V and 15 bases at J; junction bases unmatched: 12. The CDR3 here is CASSLRIPGQGLFF. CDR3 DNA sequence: TGTGCCAGCAGCTTGAGAATTCCGGGACAGGGCCTGTTCTTC.